This T cell receptor (beta chain) is drawn from a study of cytomegalovirus exposure and HLA in healthy donors listed by TCRdb under 2017. For the study in its entirety: An earlier analysis of roughly 500 of the donors reported approximately 280 Gb of sequence data and around 120 million unique TCR beta sequences obtained from 150 million to 200 million T cells. About 300 gigabases of sequencing data and around 85 million unique TCR sequences made up an early release that covered nearly 650 HLA-typed donors. Of the roughly 400 genotyped donors, 81% fell in the genetic ancestry cluster associated with self-reported Caucasian donors. The aim of the study was to test whether cataloging public T cell receptors could identify signatures of past pathogen exposure. Using immunosequencing, the study profiled T cell repertoires from about 650 subjects and related those repertoires to cytomegalovirus serostatus. Along with the roughly 670-subject first cohort, a separate validation cohort of 120 different subjects was used. To predict cytomegalovirus infection status, the study brought together high-throughput TCR immunosequencing, statistical association of individual TCRs with disease status, and machine learning. In a later analysis, previously published TCR beta repertoires from more than 500 donors were re-analyzed and high-resolution HLA genotyping was added so that TCR occurrence patterns could be studied. In the later analysis, no new phenotypic data were used to find candidate immune exposures; instead, reliance was placed on TCR beta sequences and their occurrence across donors. An earlier analysis of some 500 of the donors applied high-throughput TCR beta sequencing to assess whether each TCR beta V gene segment acted as functional or pseudogenic. Donor age, sex, ethnicity and CMV serostatus were compiled alongside the repertoire data. In a later genetic analysis, genome-wide SNP genotypes for about three fifths of the roughly 670 donors were used, and that subset was treated as a discovery cohort. All discovery cohort repertoires had been generated on a single sequencing platform. HLA typing included class I and class II loci at four-digit resolution. The number of donors typed differed by locus, with roughly 620-630 for A, B, C, DRB1 and DQB1, around 520 for DQA1, 606 for DPA1, and some 440 for DPB1. Because of strong linkage in the cohort, 5 or 6 DR-DQ haplotypes were treated as single units for association and clustering. Across 300 to 400 genotyped donors of the cohort, an average of approximately 200,000 unique TCR beta nucleotide sequences per donor were sequenced, and approximately 17% of those sequences were non-productive.

The cohort consisted of some 730 healthy bone marrow donors. Cohort members were all nominally healthy when sampled, although unrecorded immune exposures were likely present. The donor was CMV seronegative and belonged to the group of more than 300 seronegative cohort members. Each donor provided a peripheral blood sample, and peripheral blood mononuclear cells were used for TCR beta sequencing. The Qiagen DNeasy Blood Extraction Kit was used to extract genomic DNA from the blood cell samples. In the case of this clone: Its specific antigen is unknown. Base quality data are lacking; no much larger clone is found one base away.

The paper as a whole reports these results and caveats: Most TCR sequences were observed very rarely across donors, whereas some public TCRs were present in many individuals. A later genetic analysis reported fewer N-insertions in productive TCRs among donors in an Asian-associated ancestry cluster than the roughly 650-donor mean. In a later genetic analysis, a missense DCLRE1C variant was associated with V-gene and J-gene trimming of TCR beta chains, and the association was replicated in an independent cohort. Because counts were too low, 15 or so rarely observed V segments, including chromosome 9 orphons, were excluded from the earlier analysis of several hundred of the donors. This cohort had only TCR beta chains sequenced, and the lack of alpha or paired-chain data limited which features could be detected. According to a later analysis, TCR association rates differed among HLA loci, with DRB1 alleles showing the most associated TCRs and HLA-C alleles showing the fewest. The authors suggested that the approach could potentially be generalized to other disease states and immunological phenotypes. In a later analysis, several top co-occurrence clusters were reported to appear linked to parvovirus B19, influenza, CMV and Epstein-Barr virus. Linkage disequilibrium might explain the correlated functional status among segregating V segments, but an unknown experimental factor could not be excluded. In the study, 150 to 200 TCR beta chains were listed as associated with cytomegalovirus. In an earlier analysis of 587 of the donors, most TCR beta V segments were observed in productive rearrangements about 87% or about 30% of the time, broadly matching IMGT annotations. Immune exposure information for the cohort was limited to CMV serostatus. HLA typing was unavailable for some donors at each locus, so association tests used only the typed subset. A cluster of highly shared sequence variants was judged likely to be a technical artifact of the sequencing pipeline. Specific HLA alleles were associated with 15,000 to 20,000 TCR beta sequences at a false discovery rate of 0.05 in a later analysis. In a later analysis, HLA-associated TCR beta chains showed more clonal expansion and lower generation probabilities than non-associated chains that were equally common. When HLA alleles, especially DR and DQ, strongly co-occurred, attributing TCR associations to individual alleles was difficult. The classifier was reported to diagnose cytomegalovirus status with high specificity and sensitivity in both the original cohort and the validation cohort. Three of the identified cytomegalovirus-associated TCR beta chains were confirmed in vitro to be specific for cytomegalovirus antigens. Most CMV-associated TCR beta chains appeared to be HLA-restricted in a later analysis, and the HLA associations seemed to be driven largely by CMV exposure. Presence/absence analyses assumed roughly uniform sequencing depth across donors, an assumption that may not hold. A further reported finding was that TCR beta sequences accurately predicted the HLA-A and HLA-B alleles for most subjects in the first cohort.

Library prep was done by the immunoSEQ multiplex PCR assay. A mixture of 60 forward primers for TCR Vbeta segments and 13 reverse primers for TCR Jbeta segments was used in the multiplex PCR. The CDR3 region of rearranged TCR beta genes was amplified from genomic DNA by a multiplex PCR assay. The Illumina HiSeq System was used to sequence the amplified TCR beta libraries as 87-base-pair reads. In the authors' own workflow: In a later analysis, roughly 80 million unique TCR beta chains were counted across the 500 to 850 repertoires, and about 9.9 million of these chains were shared by at least two donors. Raw reads were error-corrected and collapsed into unique sequences with a nearest-neighbor algorithm that merged closely related sequences to remove PCR and sequencing errors. To assign V, D and J gene segments, CDR3 sequences were aligned to IMGT reference sequences. For a sequence to be retained, a match of at least six nucleotides was required to both a V gene segment and a J gene segment. Rearrangements were called productive when the CDR3 lacked stop codons and stayed in frame with V and J; all others were non-productive. CDR3 was defined according to IMGT convention as the region running from the second conserved V-encoded cysteine to the conserved J-encoded phenylalanine. In an earlier analysis of just under 600 of the donors, sequences lacking an unambiguous match to a single V gene segment were excluded. An earlier analysis of several hundred of the donors called V segments functional above 56.7% productive rearrangements and segregating when the between-donor standard deviation exceeded 5%. A statistical classification framework was built for diagnosing cytomegalovirus status from the catalog of TCR beta chain sequences. V and J gene assignment, in a later analysis, came from comparing TCR nucleotide sequences with IMGT/GENE-DB human TR gene sequences. A later analysis assigned CDR3 sequences and most-parsimonious VDJ recombination scenarios with the TCRdist pipeline. In a later analysis, every TCR beta chain was defined by the combination of its CDR3 amino acid sequence and its V-gene family, and reads without a unique V-gene family were dropped. To address suspected cross-contamination and a sequencing artifact, a later analysis removed a few hundred highly shared, low-generation-probability nucleotide sequences. In a later analysis, a clonal expansion index for each public chain was calculated from normalized within-repertoire ranks of inferred template counts. In a later analysis, generation probabilities were computed using a VDJ recombination model fitted to out-of-frame rearrangements, and the results were checked against IGoR. In a later analysis, hypergeometric tests were used to score TCR-TCR, TCR-HLA and TCR-CMV co-occurrence, with a repertoire-size bias correction applied to TCR pairs. To estimate false discovery rates, a later analysis permuted the HLA or CMV assignments 20 times. In a later analysis, co-occurring TCRs were grouped with DBSCAN, and TCRdist sequence similarity was added when clustering was performed within HLA-allele-positive subsets. For co-occurrence clustering, repertoires with fewer than 30,000 or more than 120,000 public chains were excluded, along with about five repertoires with anomalous nucleotide sharing. Entries here come from immuneACCESS through TCRdb and include only in-frame sequences with V and J called. Some clones fail to appear in such tables; in the studies checked, an unresolved V gene covers under half of the shortfall, and the cause of the remainder is unknown. D and trimming come from the DNA, and the V and J calls and clone size come from that table. The sample has about 110,000 clones on record, 60% to 85% of them singletons. The ten biggest clones cover 1% to 1.5% of the sample.

The origin of this receptor is a woman aged 25 to 39 in good health and CMV-seronegative. The specimen was PBMCs.

Here is the DNA: TGTGCCAGCTCCCCGGGGACAGGCCACAATGAAAAACTGTTTTTT. It is translated as CASSPGTGHNEKLFF. The receptor chain draws on TRBV18 and TRBJ1-4; 8 bases in between match TRBD1. The cysteine opens and the phenylalanine closes a CDR3 of 15 amino acids. The read is trimmed to its CDR3 DNA, 45 bases read in frame from base 1. As encoded in the germline V gene, CDR1 is KGHSH while CDR2 is LQKENI. Unmatched junction bases come to 8, with V trimmed by 6 bases and J by 5 bases.